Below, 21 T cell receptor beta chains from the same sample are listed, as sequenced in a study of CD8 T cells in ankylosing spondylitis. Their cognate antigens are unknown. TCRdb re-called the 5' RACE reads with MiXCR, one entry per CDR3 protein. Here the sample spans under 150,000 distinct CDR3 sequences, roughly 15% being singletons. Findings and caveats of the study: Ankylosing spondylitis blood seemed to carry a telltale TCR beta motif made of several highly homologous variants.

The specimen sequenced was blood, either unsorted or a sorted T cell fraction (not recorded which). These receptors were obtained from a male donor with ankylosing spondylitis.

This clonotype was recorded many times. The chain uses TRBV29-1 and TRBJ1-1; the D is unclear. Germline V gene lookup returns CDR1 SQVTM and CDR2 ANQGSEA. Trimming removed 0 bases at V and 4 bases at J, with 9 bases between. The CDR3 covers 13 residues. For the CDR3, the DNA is TGCAGCGTTGAAGATCGGTCCCTCACTGAAGCTTTCTTT. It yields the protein CSVEDRSLTEAFF.

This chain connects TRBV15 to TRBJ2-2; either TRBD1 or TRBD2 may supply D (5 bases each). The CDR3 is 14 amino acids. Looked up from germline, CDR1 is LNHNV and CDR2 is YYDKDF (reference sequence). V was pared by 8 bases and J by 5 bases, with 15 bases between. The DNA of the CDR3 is TGTGCCACCGAGGGGCCGAGCAGGACCGGGGAGCTGTTTTTT. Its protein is CATEGPSRTGELFF.

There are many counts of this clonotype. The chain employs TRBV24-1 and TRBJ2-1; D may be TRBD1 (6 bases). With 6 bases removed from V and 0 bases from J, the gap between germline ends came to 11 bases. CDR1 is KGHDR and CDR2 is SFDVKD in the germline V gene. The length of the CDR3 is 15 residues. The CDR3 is CATSSGTSSYNEQFF. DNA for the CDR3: TGTGCCACCAGTTCCGGGACAAGCTCCTACAATGAGCAGTTCTTC.

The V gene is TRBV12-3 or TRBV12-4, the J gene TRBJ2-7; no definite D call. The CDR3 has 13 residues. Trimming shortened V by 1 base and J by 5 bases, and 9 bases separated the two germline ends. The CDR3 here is CASSLGRFHEQYF. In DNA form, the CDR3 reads TGTGCCAGCAGTTTAGGGCGGTTCCACGAGCAGTACTTC.

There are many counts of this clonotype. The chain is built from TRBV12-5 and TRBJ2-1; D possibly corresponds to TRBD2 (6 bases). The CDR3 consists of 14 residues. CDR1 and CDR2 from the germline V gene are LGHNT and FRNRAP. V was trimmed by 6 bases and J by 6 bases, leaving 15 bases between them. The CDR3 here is CASGDSGGRNEQFF. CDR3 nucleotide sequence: TGTGCTAGTGGCGATTCCGGGGGACGCAATGAGCAGTTCTTC.

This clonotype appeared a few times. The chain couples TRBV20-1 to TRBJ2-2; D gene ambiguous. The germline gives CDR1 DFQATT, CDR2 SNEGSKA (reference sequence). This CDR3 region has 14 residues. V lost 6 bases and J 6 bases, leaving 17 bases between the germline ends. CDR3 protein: CSAHPKDLPGELFF. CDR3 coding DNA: TGCAGTGCCCATCCAAAAGACCTCCCCGGGGAGCTGTTTTTT.

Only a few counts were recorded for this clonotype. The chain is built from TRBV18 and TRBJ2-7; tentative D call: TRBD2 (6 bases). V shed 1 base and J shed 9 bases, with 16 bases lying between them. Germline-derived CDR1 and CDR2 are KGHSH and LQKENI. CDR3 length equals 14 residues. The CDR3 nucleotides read TGTGCCAGCTCACCACGCGAGGACTACATGTTGCAGTACTTC. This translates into CASSPREDYMLQYF.

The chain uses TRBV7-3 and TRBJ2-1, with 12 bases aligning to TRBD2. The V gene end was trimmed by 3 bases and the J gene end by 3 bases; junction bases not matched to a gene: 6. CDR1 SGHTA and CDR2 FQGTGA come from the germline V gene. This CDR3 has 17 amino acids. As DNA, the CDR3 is TGTGCCAGCAGCTTCCTTGGGACTAGCGGGCGCTACAATGAGCAGTTCTTC. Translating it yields CASSFLGTSGRYNEQFF.

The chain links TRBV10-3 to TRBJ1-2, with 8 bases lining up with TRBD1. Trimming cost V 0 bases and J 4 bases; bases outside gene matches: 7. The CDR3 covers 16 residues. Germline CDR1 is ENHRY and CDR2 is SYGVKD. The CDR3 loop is CAISESKAGGGYGYTF. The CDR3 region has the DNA TGTGCCATCAGTGAGTCGAAGGCAGGGGGCGGCTATGGCTACACCTTC.

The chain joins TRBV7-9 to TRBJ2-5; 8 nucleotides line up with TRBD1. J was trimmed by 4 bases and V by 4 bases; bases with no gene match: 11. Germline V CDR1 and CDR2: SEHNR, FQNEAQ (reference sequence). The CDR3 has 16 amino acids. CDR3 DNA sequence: TGTGCCAGCAGCTATAGACAGGGGCGACTCCGAGAGACCCAGTACTTC. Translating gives CASSYRQGRLRETQYF.

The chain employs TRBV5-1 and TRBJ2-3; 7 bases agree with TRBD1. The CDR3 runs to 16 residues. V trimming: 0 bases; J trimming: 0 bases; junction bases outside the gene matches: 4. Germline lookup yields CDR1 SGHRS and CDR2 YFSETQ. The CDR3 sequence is CASSLGQGLSTDTQYF. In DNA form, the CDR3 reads TGCGCCAGCAGCTTGGGACAGGGTTTAAGCACAGATACGCAGTATTTT.

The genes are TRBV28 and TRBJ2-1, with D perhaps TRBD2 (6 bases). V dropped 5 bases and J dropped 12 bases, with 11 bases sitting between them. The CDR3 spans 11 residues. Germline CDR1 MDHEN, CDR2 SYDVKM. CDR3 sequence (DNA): TGTGCCAGCAGTCGGGGGATGTGGCAGTTCTTC. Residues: CASSRGMWQFF.

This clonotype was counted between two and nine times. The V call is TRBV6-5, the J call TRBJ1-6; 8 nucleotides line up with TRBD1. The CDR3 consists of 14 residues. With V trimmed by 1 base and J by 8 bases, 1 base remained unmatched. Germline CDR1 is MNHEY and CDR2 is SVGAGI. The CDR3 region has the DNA TGTGCCAGCAGTTACTTGACAGGGGATTCACCCCTCCACTTT. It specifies CASSYLTGDSPLHF.

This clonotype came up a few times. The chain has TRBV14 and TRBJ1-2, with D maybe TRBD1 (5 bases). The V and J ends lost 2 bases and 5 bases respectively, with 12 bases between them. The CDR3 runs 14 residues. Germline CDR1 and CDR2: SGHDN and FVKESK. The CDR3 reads CASSQWRQNYGYTF. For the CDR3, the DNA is TGTGCCAGCAGCCAATGGCGACAGAATTATGGCTACACCTTC.

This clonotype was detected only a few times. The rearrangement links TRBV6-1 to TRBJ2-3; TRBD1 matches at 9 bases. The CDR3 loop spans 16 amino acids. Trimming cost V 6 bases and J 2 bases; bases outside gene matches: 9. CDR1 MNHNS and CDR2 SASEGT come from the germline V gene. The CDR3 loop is CASRDGGTGYTDTQYF. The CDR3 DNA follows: TGTGCCAGCAGAGACGGAGGGACAGGGTACACAGATACGCAGTATTTT.

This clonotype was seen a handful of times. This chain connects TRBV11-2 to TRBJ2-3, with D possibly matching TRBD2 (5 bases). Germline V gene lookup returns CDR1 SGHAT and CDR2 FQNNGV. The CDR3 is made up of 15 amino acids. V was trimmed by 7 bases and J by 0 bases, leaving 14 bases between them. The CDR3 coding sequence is TGTGCCAGCATCCCGAGCGGAGTGAGCACAGATACGCAGTATTTT. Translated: CASIPSGVSTDTQYF.

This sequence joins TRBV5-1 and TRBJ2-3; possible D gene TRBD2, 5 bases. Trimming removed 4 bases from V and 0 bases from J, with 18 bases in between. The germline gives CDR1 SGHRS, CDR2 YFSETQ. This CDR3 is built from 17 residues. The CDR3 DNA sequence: TGCGCCAGCAGCCCCTTGAGGGCGGGCCTTAGCACAGATACGCAGTATTTT. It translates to CASSPLRAGLSTDTQYF. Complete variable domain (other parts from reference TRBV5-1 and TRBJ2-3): KAGVTQTPRYLIKTRGQQVTLSCSPISGHRSVSWYQQTPGQGLQFLFEYFSETQRNKGNFPGRFSGRQFSNSRSEMNVSTLELGDSALYLCASSPLRAGLSTDTQYFGPGTRLTVL.

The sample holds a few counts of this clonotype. CDR3 sequence (DNA): TGTGCCAGCAGCTTAGTCTCAACCGCGGTCGAGCAGTTCTTC. Protein product: CASSLVSTAVEQFF. The gene calls are TRBV11-2 and TRBJ2-1, with no clear D. The V gene lost 1 base and the J gene lost 10 bases, with 14 bases spanning the gap. The CDR3 covers 14 residues. In germline, CDR1 is SGHAT, CDR2 FQNNGV.

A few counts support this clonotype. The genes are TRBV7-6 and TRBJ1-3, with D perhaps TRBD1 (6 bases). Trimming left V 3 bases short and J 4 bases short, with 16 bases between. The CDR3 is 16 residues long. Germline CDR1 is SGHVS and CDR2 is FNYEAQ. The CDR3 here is CASSFGVQGMGNTIYF. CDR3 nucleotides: TGTGCCAGCAGCTTTGGGGTCCAGGGGATGGGAAACACCATATATTTT. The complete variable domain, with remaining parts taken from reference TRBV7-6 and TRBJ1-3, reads GAGVSQSPRYKVTKRGQDVALRCDPISGHVSLYWYRQALGQGPEFLTYFNYEAQQDKSGLPNDRFSAERPEGSISTLTIQRTEQRDSAMYRCASSFGVQGMGNTIYFGEGSWLTVV.

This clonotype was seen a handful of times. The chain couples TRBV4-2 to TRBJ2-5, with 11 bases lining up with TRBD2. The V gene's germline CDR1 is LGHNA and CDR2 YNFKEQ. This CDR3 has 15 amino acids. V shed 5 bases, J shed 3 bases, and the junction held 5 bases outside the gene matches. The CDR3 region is CASSAQLAGEETQYF. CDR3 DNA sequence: TGTGCCAGCAGCGCGCAACTAGCGGGAGAAGAGACCCAGTACTTC.

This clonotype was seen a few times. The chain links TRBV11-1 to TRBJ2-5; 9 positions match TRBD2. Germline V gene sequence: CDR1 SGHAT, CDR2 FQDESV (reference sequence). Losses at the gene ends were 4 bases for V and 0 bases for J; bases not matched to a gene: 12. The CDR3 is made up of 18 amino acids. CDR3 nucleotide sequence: TGTGCCAGCAGCTCACACGAGTCCCCTAGCGGGGACCAAGAGACCCAGTACTTC. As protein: CASSSHESPSGDQETQYF.